This T cell receptor (beta chain) was profiled in a study of T cell responses to AZD1222 COVID-19 vaccine. Study in general: Timing groups of about 4 and about 12 weeks for second doses were pooled.

The data were produced by immunoSEQ multiplex PCR, yet TCRdb's version contains in-frame clones alone and is incomplete. The sample has about 160,000 clones; approximately 91% are singletons. Overall study results and limits: Spike-specific TCR breadth and depth went up after people got two AZD1222 doses. Clonal diversity was possibly underestimated, and the donors were mostly white British, with more females.

To note about this clone: Its target is unknown.

The clonotype originates from an adult in good health. This specimen was peripheral blood, taken on day 0 of AZD1222 vaccination.

The CDR3 region has the DNA TGTGCCAGCAGTTTCCTGGGGACGACCGAAGCTTTCTTT. Amino acids: CASSFLGTTEAFF. This rearrangement joins TRBV28 to TRBJ1-1, with TRBD1 as a possible D gene (5 bases). Germline V lookup: CDR1 MDHEN, CDR2 SYDVKM. Trimming cost V 3 bases and J 8 bases, with 13 bases left between them. The CDR3 has 13 residues.